This TCR beta chain originates from a study of CD8 T cells in Susac syndrome. V lost 5 bases, J lost 7 bases, and 9 bases stayed unmatched. Germline CDR1 is SGHVS and CDR2 is FNYEAQ. CDR3 length equals 14 residues. Sequencing of TCR beta was performed on blood CD8+ T cells and on blood CD4+ T cells. RNA, at about 0.5 to 1 ug, was reverse transcribed with random hexamers. TCRdb recomputed calls from the immunoSEQ multiplex PCR reads with MiXCR, one row per CDR3 protein. The sample lists more than 150,000 distinct CDR3 sequences; about 94% were seen once. The TCR originated in a human donor with multiple sclerosis. Material: CD8+ T cells from PBMCs. The V call is TRBV7-6, the J call TRBJ2-7; 9 bases agree with TRBD1. This CDR3 is CASSLRDRAWEQYF. CDR3 DNA sequence: TGTGCCAGCAGCCTCCGGGACAGGGCATGGGAGCAGTACTTC.